This TCR beta chain was observed in a study of CD8 T cells in Susac syndrome. Study as a whole: Patients with Susac syndrome, at blood draw, were therapy-naive, on corticosteroids, or on intravenous immunoglobulin alone.

Reverse transcription of 0.5 to 1 ug RNA was carried out with random hexamers. Each CDR3 protein is one row after TCRdb ran MiXCR on the immunoSEQ multiplex PCR reads. The sample lists tens of thousands of distinct CDR3 sequences, roughly 95% occurring once. Sequencing of TCR beta drew on CD8+ and CD4+ T cells from blood. Negative isolation yielded CD4+ and CD8+ T cells, and FACS enriched TEMRA cells. CDR1 is DFQATT and CDR2 is SNEGSKA in the germline V gene (reference sequence). Trimming cost V 3 bases and J 3 bases, with 18 bases left between them. CDR3 length equals 15 residues. Study results and limitations: Clonal expansion of Susac CD8+ cells peaked in TEMRA cells, and it also peaked in active patients.

Details on this clonotype: No antigen is known for it.

This clonotype was obtained from a human donor with Susac syndrome. Sequenced input: CD8+ T cells from PBMCs. V and J are TRBV20-1 and TRBJ2-7; the D gene is possibly TRBD2 (6 bases). The CDR3 bases are TGCAGTGCTAGTCGGAGGGGAGGACCCATCTACGAGCAGTACTTC. Amino acid sequence: CSASRRGGPIYEQYF.